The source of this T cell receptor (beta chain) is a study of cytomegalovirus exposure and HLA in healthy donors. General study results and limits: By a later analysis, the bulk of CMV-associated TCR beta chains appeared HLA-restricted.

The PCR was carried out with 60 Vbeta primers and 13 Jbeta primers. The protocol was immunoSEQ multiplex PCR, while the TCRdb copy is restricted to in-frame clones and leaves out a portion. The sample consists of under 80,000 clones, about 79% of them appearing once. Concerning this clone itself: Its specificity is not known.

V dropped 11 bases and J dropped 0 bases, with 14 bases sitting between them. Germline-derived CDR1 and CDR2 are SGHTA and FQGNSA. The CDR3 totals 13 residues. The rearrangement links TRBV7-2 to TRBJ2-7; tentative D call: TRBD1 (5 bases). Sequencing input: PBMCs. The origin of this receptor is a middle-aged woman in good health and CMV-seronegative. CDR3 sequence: CASRGPSSYEQYF. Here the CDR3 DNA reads TGTGCCTCAAGGGGTCCCAGCTCCTACGAGCAGTACTTC.